This T cell receptor (beta chain) was identified during a study of cytomegalovirus exposure and HLA in healthy donors. Study-level background: Unique TCR beta sequences numbering about 100 million came from some 200 million T cells in an earlier analysis.

Regarding the study as a whole: Presence/absence analyses supposed approximately even sequencing depth among donors.

Primers: 60 Vbeta forward and 13 Jbeta reverse. Repertoires were generated with immunoSEQ multiplex PCR, while TCRdb's copy carries only in-frame clones and drops some. Altogether tens of thousands of clones are present, approximately 76% being singletons, with the ten largest covering roughly 1.3%. Those who donated were healthy bone marrow donors. V shed 0 bases, J shed 5 bases, and the junction held 9 bases outside the gene matches. The CDR3 consists of 17 residues. The germline gives CDR1 LGHNA, CDR2 YSLEER. A word on this clone: Antigen unknown.

The sequenced sample consisted of PBMCs. The chain links TRBV4-3 to TRBJ2-3, with TRBD2 matching 9 bases. The origin of this receptor is a male donor in good health and CMV-seronegative. The CDR3 sequence: CASSQDLSGSSEDTQYF. DNA for the CDR3: TGCGCCAGCAGCCAAGACCTTAGCGGGAGTAGTGAAGATACGCAGTATTTT.